Following are 12 T cell receptor beta chains from one sample sequenced in a study of blood T cell repertoires in COVID-19 (dated by TCRdb to the early 2020s). Receptor amplification or capture employed the immunoSEQ multiplex PCR assay. In TCRdb, the immuneACCESS table is reduced to in-frame sequences with V and J assigned. These tables do not hold every clone; where another copy was compared, an unresolved V gene accounts for under half, and the others remain unexplained. Counted in this sample were about 180,000 clones; over 60% of them appeared once. Jointly, the top ten make up about 26% of the sample. Sequenced sample: peripheral blood. The receptors originated from a woman in her seventies with acute or convalescent COVID-19.

The V gene is TRBV21-1, the J gene TRBJ2-7; no DNA check was done on the table's D call, TRBD1. TRBV21-1 is shown as a pseudogene. The CDR3 covers 13 residues. CDR3 protein: CASSKGQGHEQYF. The CDR3 nucleotides read TGTGCCAGCAGCAAAGGACAGGGACACGAGCAGTACTTC.

V and J are TRBV5-4 and TRBJ1-5; a weak D match, TRBD1 (6 bases). Trimming pared 4 bases from V and 7 bases from J, leaving 15 bases between. CDR1 and CDR2 (germline): SGHNT, YYREEE (reference sequence). This CDR3 is 14 amino acids long. The CDR3 sequence is CASSERPGAQPQHF. DNA of the CDR3: TGTGCCAGCAGCGAACGTCCAGGGGCGCAGCCCCAGCATTTT.

The V and J genes are TRBV18 and TRBJ2-6; D perhaps matches TRBD1 (6 bases). V gave up 6 bases and J gave up 2 bases, with 14 bases separating them. From germline, CDR1 is KGHSH and CDR2 LQKENI. CDR3 length: 16 amino acids. In DNA form, the CDR3 reads TGTGCCAGCTCCGGGCGACAGGTTACTGGGGCCAACGTCCTGACTTTC. This sequence encodes CASSGRQVTGANVLTF.

J is TRBJ2-2 and V is TRBV2, with a possible D match to TRBD1 (5 bases). Per germline, CDR1 SNHLY and CDR2 FYNNEI. V shed 2 bases and J shed 7 bases, with 11 bases lying between them. The CDR3 length is 14 residues. The CDR3 is CASSESQGRGELFF. The CDR3 DNA reads TGTGCCAGCAGTGAATCTCAGGGTCGCGGGGAGCTGTTTTTT.

V and J are TRBV2 and TRBJ1-6, with 8 bases identical to TRBD1. The CDR3 runs 14 residues. Germline values: CDR1 SNHLY, CDR2 FYNNEI. With V trimmed by 6 bases and J by 7 bases, 5 bases remained unmatched. CDR3 amino acids: CASRDRENNSPLHF. CDR3 sequence (DNA): TGTGCCAGCAGGGACAGGGAGAACAATTCACCCCTCCACTTT.

The chain employs TRBV5-1 and TRBJ2-2; 10 nucleotides agree with TRBD2. With 4 bases clipped from V and 4 bases from J, the junction kept 7 bases outside the gene matches. Germline CDR1 and CDR2: SGHRS and YFSETQ. The CDR3 spans 16 residues. CDR3 in DNA: TGCGCCAGCAGCCCGCTAGCGGGAGAGGTCACCGGGGAGCTGTTTTTT. Its protein is CASSPLAGEVTGELFF.

V is TRBV27 and J is TRBJ2-1; D is perhaps TRBD1 (5 bases). Germline V gene data show CDR1 as MNHEY and CDR2 as SMNVEV (reference sequence). The V end was cut by 4 bases, the J end by 5 bases, with 21 bases between. This CDR3 comprises 17 residues. CDR3 loop: CASSYQVYRTRNNEQFF. CDR3 bases: TGTGCCAGCAGTTACCAAGTCTATAGGACACGAAACAATGAGCAGTTCTTC.

This chain connects TRBV7-9 to TRBJ2-3, with TRBD2 identical over 12 bases. V was clipped by 0 bases and J by 5 bases; unmatched bases: 6. The germline CDR1 and CDR2 sequences are SEHNR and FQNEAQ (reference sequence). This CDR3 has 17 amino acids. This CDR3 reads CASSLAQRLAGEDTQYF. CDR3 bases: TGTGCCAGCAGCTTAGCCCAGAGACTAGCGGGAGAAGATACGCAGTATTTT.

The chain joins TRBV7-9 to TRBJ1-1; TRBD1 agrees at 8 bases. Germline trimming cut 4 bases from V and 2 bases from J; bases unmatched to any gene: 9. The germline CDR1 and CDR2 sequences are SEHNR and FQNEAQ (reference sequence). The CDR3 has 16 residues. The CDR3 reads CASSSKPGQANTEAFF. CDR3 DNA: TGTGCCAGCAGCTCAAAACCGGGACAGGCTAACACTGAAGCTTTCTTT. Combining the CDR3 with reference TRBV7-9 and TRBJ1-1 gives the whole variable domain DTGVSQNPRHKITKRGQNVTFRCDPISEHNRLYWYRQTLGQGPEFLTYFQNEAQLEKSRLLSDRFSAERPKGSFSTLEIQRTEQGDSAMYLCASSSKPGQANTEAFFGQGTRLTVV.

The J gene is TRBJ2-7, the V gene TRBV29-1; 10 nucleotides line up with TRBD2. The CDR3 totals 14 residues. Germline CDR1 reads SQVTM; CDR2 reads ANQGSEA. V was pared by 4 bases and J by 5 bases, with 8 bases of the junction left unmatched. The CDR3 nucleotides read TGCAGCGTTGTTCGTAGCGGGAGGTTTAACGAGCAGTACTTC. Its translation: CSVVRSGRFNEQYF.

The chain joins TRBV6-1 to TRBJ2-2; 10 nucleotides match TRBD2. This CDR3 region has 17 residues. Germline trimming cut 3 bases from V and 1 base from J; bases unmatched to any gene: 5. The germline V gene has CDR1 MNHNS and CDR2 SASEGT. The CDR3 region is CASSDLGLAQNTGELFF. The CDR3, as DNA: TGTGCCAGCAGTGACTTGGGACTAGCGCAGAACACCGGGGAGCTGTTTTTT.

In its sample, this clone was seen once. The gene calls are TRBV25-1 and TRBJ1-2; no reliable D call. The CDR3 extends over 13 amino acids. V was pared by 3 bases and J by 0 bases, with 5 bases between. Looked up from germline, CDR1 is MGHDK and CDR2 is SYGVNS. The CDR3 coding sequence is TGTGCCAGCAGTGAGGCCTCTAACTATGGCTACACCTTC. As protein: CASSEASNYGYTF.